Listed here are 20 T cell receptor beta chains from one sample, sequenced in a study of vaccination effects on CD4 cells after COVID-19. Which antigens these TCRs recognize remains unknown. TCRdb's copy holds only in-frame clones and misses some; the assay was immunoSEQ multiplex PCR. This table holds about 31,000 clones, around 70% found once. After expansion with viral peptide pools in the ViraFEST assay, antigen-specific CD4+ T cells were sequenced. Scientists isolated CD4+ T cells after a roughly 10-day culture period ended. This specimen consisted of CD4+ T cells from PBMCs cultured with HCoV-229E spike peptides, obtained before COVID-19 vaccination. The receptors were gathered from a human donor who received a COVID-19 vaccine.

This rearrangement joins TRBV28 to TRBJ1-1; no clear D gene. The CDR3 is 11 residues long. The V end lost 6 bases, the J end lost 5 bases, and 7 bases lay between the germline ends. Germline V lookup: CDR1 MDHEN, CDR2 SYDVKM. The CDR3 coding sequence is TGTGCCAGCAGAAAAAGTACTGAAGCTTTCTTT. Its protein is CASRKSTEAFF.

The genes are TRBV6-1 and TRBJ2-7, with unresolved D. The V and J ends lost 2 bases and 3 bases respectively, with 2 bases between them. The CDR3 covers 11 residues. The germline gives CDR1 MNHNS, CDR2 SASEGT. CDR3 in amino acids: CASSERYEQYF. Here the CDR3 DNA reads TGTGCCAGCAGTGAACGCTACGAGCAGTACTTC.

V is TRBV11-2 and J is TRBJ2-7; either TRBD1 or TRBD2 may fit D (6 bases each). Trimming shortened V by 1 base and J by 3 bases, and 13 bases separated the two germline ends. Looked up from germline, CDR1 is SGHAT and CDR2 is FQNNGV. The CDR3 runs 15 residues. This CDR3 reads CASSLGGAGNYEQYF. The CDR3 region has the DNA TGTGCCAGCAGCTTAGGGGGGGCGGGGAACTACGAGCAGTACTTC.

The genes are TRBV30 and TRBJ1-3; 11 positions match TRBD1. V trimming: 1 base; J trimming: 7 bases; junction bases outside the gene matches: 0. Germline CDR1 GTSNPN, CDR2 SVGIG (reference sequence). The CDR3 has 13 amino acids. CDR3 DNA: TGTGCCTGGAGTGGGGACAGGGGGAACACCATATATTTT. Translated: CAWSGDRGNTIYF. Full variable domain (missing parts from reference TRBV30 and TRBJ1-3): SQTIHQWPATLVQPVGSPLSLECTVEGTSNPNLYWYRQAAGRGLQLLFYSVGIGQISSEVPQNLSASRPQDRQFILSSKKLLLSDSGFYLCAWSGDRGNTIYFGEGSWLTVV.

J is TRBJ1-1 and V is TRBV28, with D perhaps TRBD1 (6 bases). The ends were cut back, 7 bases at V and 4 bases at J, with 10 bases in the middle. The CDR3 totals 12 residues. Germline V gene data show CDR1 as MDHEN and CDR2 as SYDVKM. The CDR3 spells CASNGRGTEAFF. The CDR3 coding sequence is TGTGCCAGCAATGGCAGGGGCACTGAAGCTTTCTTT.

The gene calls are TRBV19 and TRBJ1-3; D is perhaps TRBD1 (5 bases). The CDR3 covers 13 residues. Trimming took off 7 bases at V and 3 bases at J, with 10 bases between the two ends. The germline V gene has CDR1 LNHDA and CDR2 SQIVND (reference sequence). The CDR3 nucleotides are TGTGCCAGTACCCTGACAGATGGAAACACCATATATTTT. Protein product: CASTLTDGNTIYF.

This chain's CDR3 is CASSQPPGQGKETQYF. The CDR3 nucleotides read TGCGCCAGCAGCCAACCCCCGGGACAGGGAAAAGAGACCCAGTACTTC. The chain carries TRBV4-1 and TRBJ2-5, with 9 bases lining up with TRBD1. CDR1 and CDR2 from the germline V gene are MGHRA and YSYEKL. The CDR3 loop spans 16 amino acids. J lost 3 bases, V lost 2 bases, and 7 bases had no gene match.

The chain uses TRBV28 and TRBJ2-7; D is unclear. The CDR3 is 14 residues long. The germline CDR1 and CDR2 sequences are MDHEN and SYDVKM. V was pared by 9 bases and J by 0 bases, with 15 bases between. CDR3 coding DNA: TGTGCCAGTAGTGCCAGGTGGAGCTCCTACGAGCAGTACTTC. Translation gives CASSARWSSYEQYF.

Note on this clone: In the same sample, other DNA sequences code for this CDR3. The chain uses TRBV12-3 or TRBV12-4 and TRBJ2-5; D is possibly TRBD1 (6 bases). V dropped 3 bases and J dropped 5 bases, with 7 bases sitting between them. The length of the CDR3 is 12 residues. Here the CDR3 DNA reads TGTGCCAGCAGTTTGGGGGCGGAGACCCAGTACTTC. The encoded protein is CASSLGAETQYF.

V and J are TRBV7-9 and TRBJ2-7, with 9 positions matching TRBD2. The CDR3 has 15 residues. Germline V gene sequence: CDR1 SEHNR, CDR2 FQNEAQ (reference sequence). V shed 5 bases and J 1 base; nucleotides not matched to a gene: 6. CDR3 residues: CASSGSGSQSYEQYF. The DNA of the CDR3 is TGTGCCAGCAGCGGTAGCGGGAGTCAATCCTACGAGCAGTACTTC.

This clone was found a few times. This chain links TRBV19 with TRBJ2-7; D is unclear. V lost 7 bases and J 2 bases, leaving 3 bases between the germline ends. The CDR3 extends over 10 amino acids. Germline-derived CDR1 and CDR2 are LNHDA and SQIVND (reference sequence). The CDR3 nucleotides read TGTGCCAGTACCACCTACGAGCAGTACTTC. Protein sequence: CASTTYEQYF. Filled out from reference TRBV19 and TRBJ2-7, the complete variable domain reads DGGITQSPKYLFRKEGQNVTLSCEQNLNHDAMYWYRQDPGQGLRLIYYSQIVNDFQKGDIAEGYSVSREKKESFPLTVTSAQKNPTAFYLCASTTYEQYFGPGTRLTVT.

This chain joins TRBV25-1 and TRBJ1-6; no clear D gene. CDR3 length: 15 amino acids. The V end was cut by 5 bases, the J end by 4 bases, with 12 bases between. Germline V gene sequence: CDR1 MGHDK, CDR2 SYGVNS. CDR3 DNA: TGTGCCAGCAGTAAACTCTGGGGATATAATTCACCCCTCCACTTT. Residues: CASSKLWGYNSPLHF. The whole variable domain, remainder taken from reference TRBV25-1 and TRBJ1-6, is EADIYQTPRYLVIGTGKKITLECSQTMGHDKMYWYQQDPGMELHLIHYSYGVNSTEKGDLSSESTVSRIRTEHFPLTLESARPSHTSQYLCASSKLWGYNSPLHFGNGTRLTVT.

In DNA form, the CDR3 reads TGTGCCAGCAGCCCCCCTGGCTCACCCCTCCACTTT. This encodes CASSPPGSPLHF. This chain links TRBV6-5 with TRBJ1-6; D is ambiguous. The ends were cut back, 6 bases at V and 10 bases at J, with 10 bases in the middle. CDR3 size: 12 residues. Germline CDR1 MNHEY, CDR2 SVGAGI.

The V call is TRBV2, the J call TRBJ2-3; 9 nucleotides line up with TRBD2. The germline V gene encodes CDR1 SNHLY and CDR2 FYNNEI. Germline trimming cut 5 bases from V and 4 bases from J; bases unmatched to any gene: 7. The CDR3 sequence is 15 residues long. CDR3: CASSRLAEGADTQYF. The CDR3 DNA reads as TGTGCCAGCAGTCGACTAGCGGAGGGGGCAGATACGCAGTATTTT.

This chain uses TRBV30 with TRBJ1-1; D may be TRBD1 (6 bases). Trimming pared 1 base from V and 1 base from J, leaving 10 bases between. The CDR3 runs 14 residues. Germline V gene data show CDR1 as GTSNPN and CDR2 as SVGIG (reference sequence). CDR3 bases: TGTGCCTGGAGTGCCACAGGGAAGAACACTGAAGCTTTCTTT. It codes for CAWSATGKNTEAFF. Full variable domain (missing parts from reference TRBV30 and TRBJ1-1): SQTIHQWPATLVQPVGSPLSLECTVEGTSNPNLYWYRQAAGRGLQLLFYSVGIGQISSEVPQNLSASRPQDRQFILSSKKLLLSDSGFYLCAWSATGKNTEAFFGQGTRLTVV.

CDR3 sequence: CASSQVGRQLVETQYF. The CDR3 coding sequence is TGCGCCAGCAGCCAAGTGGGTCGACAGCTTGTAGAGACCCAGTACTTC. The chain combines TRBV4-1 with TRBJ2-5; maybe TRBD1 (5 bases). Germline lookup yields CDR1 MGHRA and CDR2 YSYEKL. The CDR3 totals 16 residues. Trimming took 1 base from V and 4 from J, leaving 16 bases between them.

This chain uses TRBV19 with TRBJ2-6; D is undetermined. Germline-derived CDR1 and CDR2 are LNHDA and SQIVND (reference sequence). The CDR3 length is 17 residues. Trimming took 2 bases from V and 0 from J, leaving 11 bases between them. CDR3 nucleotide sequence: TGTGCCAGTAGTATATCCCCCTGGTCCTCTGGGGCCAACGTCCTGACTTTC. It codes for CASSISPWSSGANVLTF.

CDR3 sequence: CAWDYPPLHF. Here the CDR3 DNA reads TGTGCCTGGGACTATCCACCCCTCCACTTT. The rearrangement uses TRBV30 and TRBJ1-6; D is uncertain. Trimming removed 5 bases at V and 11 bases at J, with 7 bases between. CDR1 GTSNPN and CDR2 SVGIG come from the germline V gene (reference sequence). This CDR3 comprises 10 residues.

This rearrangement joins TRBV30 to TRBJ1-3; D gene ambiguous. The CDR3 runs to 14 residues. V was clipped by 3 bases and J by 2 bases, with 11 bases between them. CDR1 and CDR2 (germline): GTSNPN, SVGIG (reference sequence). The CDR3 region is CAWSSERPGNTIYF. The CDR3 DNA sequence: TGTGCCTGGAGCTCAGAACGACCTGGAAACACCATATATTTT.

V is TRBV6-1 and J is TRBJ1-2, with 7 nucleotides matching TRBD1. CDR3 length: 13 residues. CDR1 and CDR2 (germline): MNHNS, SASEGT. Trimming cost V 3 bases and J 6 bases; bases outside gene matches: 4. CDR3 protein: CASSEGQRDGYTF. CDR3 DNA: TGTGCCAGCAGTGAGGGACAGAGGGATGGCTACACCTTC.